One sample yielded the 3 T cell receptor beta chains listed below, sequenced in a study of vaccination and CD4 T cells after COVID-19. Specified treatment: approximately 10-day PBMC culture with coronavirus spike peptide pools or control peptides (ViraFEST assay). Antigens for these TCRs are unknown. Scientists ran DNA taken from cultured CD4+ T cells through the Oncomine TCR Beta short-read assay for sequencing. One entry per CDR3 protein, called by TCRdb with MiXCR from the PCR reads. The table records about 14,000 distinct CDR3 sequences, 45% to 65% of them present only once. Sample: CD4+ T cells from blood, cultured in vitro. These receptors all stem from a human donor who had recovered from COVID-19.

CDR3 region: CSARDLPVETQYF. In DNA form, the CDR3 reads TGCAGTGCTAGAGATCTCCCTGTGGAGACCCAGTACTTC. V is TRBV20-1 and J is TRBJ2-5; D is uncertain. The CDR3 loop spans 13 amino acids. The V gene lost 0 bases and the J gene lost 5 bases, with 10 bases spanning the gap. Germline V CDR1 and CDR2: DFQATT, SNEGSKA (reference sequence).

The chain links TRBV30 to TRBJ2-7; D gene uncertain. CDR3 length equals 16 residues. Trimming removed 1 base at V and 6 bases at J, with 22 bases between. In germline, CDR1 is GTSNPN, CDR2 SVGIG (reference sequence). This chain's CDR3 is CAWSGVFAGLSREQYF. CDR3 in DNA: TGTGCCTGGAGTGGGGTCTTTGCAGGTCTGTCTCGCGAGCAGTACTTC.

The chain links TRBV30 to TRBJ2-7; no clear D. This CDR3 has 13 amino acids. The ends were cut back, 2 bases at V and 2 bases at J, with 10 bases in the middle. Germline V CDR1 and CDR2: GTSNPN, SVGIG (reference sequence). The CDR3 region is CAWSLGGPYEQYF. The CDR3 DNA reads TGTGCCTGGAGTCTTGGTGGCCCCTACGAGCAGTACTTC.